These 32 T cell receptor beta chains originate from one sample sequenced in a study of CD8 T cells in ankylosing spondylitis. TCRdb reprocessed the 5' RACE reads with MiXCR, giving one entry per CDR3 protein. The sample lists some 130,000 distinct CDR3 sequences, roughly 6.6% occurring once. Sequenced material: blood, either unsorted or a sorted T cell fraction (not recorded which). All receptors derive from a female donor with ankylosing spondylitis or in good health (not recorded which).

Ten or more counts support this clonotype. CDR3 sequence (DNA): TGTGCCAGCAGTTTATCGGGAGGTCGGCCAGGGGATTTTGAAAAACTGTTTTTT. Its protein is CASSLSGGRPGDFEKLFF. The chain couples TRBV27 to TRBJ1-4; TRBD1 might be the D (6 bases). Germline V lookup: CDR1 MNHEY, CDR2 SMNVEV (reference sequence). V was shortened by 0 bases and J by 7 bases, with 21 bases between the two germline ends. The CDR3 covers 18 residues.

The table lists this clonotype with many counts. The chain joins TRBV20-1 to TRBJ2-2; 11 nucleotides align to TRBD2. Germline CDR1 and CDR2: DFQATT and SNEGSKA (reference sequence). V gave up 0 bases and J gave up 7 bases; unmatched junction bases: 4. CDR3 length: 15 amino acids. The CDR3 nucleotides read TGCAGTGCTAGAGATCGGCTAGCGGGGGGCGGGGAGCTGTTTTTT. It translates to CSARDRLAGGGELFF.

This clonotype appeared many times. V usage is TRBV20-1 and J usage is TRBJ2-1, with a tentative D call TRBD1 (5 bases). The CDR3 sequence is 13 residues long. Per germline, CDR1 DFQATT and CDR2 SNEGSKA (reference sequence). Trimming removed 1 base from V and 5 bases from J, with 9 bases in between. CDR3 sequence: CSARGGANNEQFF. Here the CDR3 DNA reads TGCAGTGCTAGAGGTGGGGCGAACAATGAGCAGTTCTTC.

This clonotype was seen ten or more times. The chain has TRBV5-5 and TRBJ2-6; D remains unclear. Germline V CDR1 and CDR2: SGHKS, YYEKEE (reference sequence). The CDR3 runs to 17 residues. The ends were cut back, 0 bases at V and 4 bases at J, with 14 bases in the middle. CDR3 protein: CASSLAGGYSGANVLTF. CDR3 coding DNA: TGTGCCAGCAGCTTGGCGGGCGGTTATTCCGGGGCCAACGTCCTGACTTTC. Drawing the rest from reference TRBV5-5 and TRBJ2-6, the complete variable domain is DAGVTQSPTHLIKTRGQQVTLRCSPISGHKSVSWYQQVLGQGPQFIFQYYEKEERGRGNFPDRFSARQFPNYSSELNVNALLLGDSALYLCASSLAGGYSGANVLTFGAGSRLTVL.

This clonotype was seen repeatedly, ten times or more. The chain has TRBV6-5 and TRBJ1-3; no firm D call. CDR1 and CDR2 from the germline V gene are MNHEY and SVGAGI. The CDR3 extends over 15 amino acids. V lost 6 bases and J lost 1, with 13 bases in between. The CDR3 bases are TGTGCCAGCAGCCTACTCCGGGAGTCTGGAAACACCATATATTTT. It encodes CASSLLRESGNTIYF.

This clonotype showed up many times. The rearrangement joins TRBV12-3 or TRBV12-4 to TRBJ1-2; D is possibly TRBD1 (6 bases). CDR3 size: 15 residues. V was trimmed by 7 bases and J by 6 bases, leaving 21 bases between them. The CDR3 sequence is CASKTTGPTSDGYTF. The CDR3 nucleotides are TGTGCCAGCAAAACGACAGGCCCCACCTCCGATGGCTACACCTTC.

There are many counts of this clonotype. This rearrangement joins TRBV6-1 to TRBJ2-7, with D maybe TRBD2 (5 bases). The V gene's germline CDR1 is MNHNS and CDR2 SASEGT. The CDR3 spans 13 residues. V shed 6 bases and J shed 0 bases, with 9 bases lying between them. The CDR3 protein is CASSPRGSYEQYF. The CDR3, as DNA: TGTGCCAGCAGCCCCCGGGGCTCCTACGAGCAGTACTTC.

This clonotype showed up many times. The V call is TRBV6-2 or TRBV6-3, the J call TRBJ2-1; D might be TRBD1 (5 bases). The germline CDR1 and CDR2 sequences are MNHEY and SVGEGT. V lost 9 bases, J lost 1 base, and 13 bases lay in between. The CDR3 consists of 14 residues. Here the CDR3 DNA reads TGTGCCAGTATGGGGCGACAATCCTACAATGAGCAGTTCTTC. Its translation is CASMGRQSYNEQFF.

The rearrangement uses TRBV4-2 and TRBJ2-3; TRBD2 matches at 7 bases. Trimming at V came to 0 bases and at J to 5 bases, leaving 14 bases not matched to a gene. Germline V CDR1 and CDR2: LGHNA, YNFKEQ. CDR3 length equals 18 residues. Here the CDR3 DNA reads TGTGCCAGCAGCCAAGATCCATCAGGACGGGGGGTTATAGATACGCAGTATTTT. Translation: CASSQDPSGRGVIDTQYF.

This clonotype has at least ten counts. The rearrangement joins TRBV4-3 to TRBJ2-4, with D possibly TRBD2 on 7 matching bases. V was pared by 1 base and J by 6 bases, with 22 bases between. Per germline, CDR1 LGHNA and CDR2 YSLEER. The CDR3 totals 18 residues. The CDR3 DNA follows: TGCGCCAGCAGCCAAGTAAATGTGGGGAGGGGACAAATAAACATTCAGTACTTC. Translated, it gives CASSQVNVGRGQINIQYF.

This clonotype was counted many times. The chain recombines TRBV4-3 with TRBJ2-2; D call uncertain. This CDR3 is 15 amino acids long. Trimming took 4 bases from V and 2 from J, leaving 11 bases between them. Germline-derived CDR1 and CDR2 are LGHNA and YSLEER. CDR3 sequence: CASSPAGDNTGELFF. DNA for the CDR3: TGCGCCAGCAGCCCTGCAGGAGATAACACCGGGGAGCTGTTTTTT.

The sample holds many counts of this clonotype. The chain joins TRBV3-1 to TRBJ1-6, with 7 bases identical to TRBD1. This CDR3 region has 14 residues. CDR1 LGHDT and CDR2 YNNKEL come from the germline V gene (reference sequence). The ends lost 5 bases at V and 6 bases at J; junction bases unmatched: 4. CDR3 sequence (DNA): TGTGCCAGCAGCTCCCGGGACAGTAATTCACCCCTCCACTTT. It translates to CASSSRDSNSPLHF.

The sample holds a few counts of this clonotype. This sequence joins TRBV9 and TRBJ2-3; tentatively, D is TRBD2 (5 bases). The CDR3 has 15 residues. Trimming pared 6 bases from V and 2 bases from J, leaving 16 bases between. Germline V gene data show CDR1 as SGDLS and CDR2 as YYNGEE. The CDR3 loop is CASNREGRYTDTQYF. In DNA form, the CDR3 reads TGTGCCAGCAACCGGGAAGGTCGATACACAGATACGCAGTATTTT.

There are many counts of this clonotype. The chain employs TRBV30 and TRBJ2-3; weak D call: TRBD2 (7 bases). From germline, CDR1 is GTSNPN and CDR2 SVGIG (reference sequence). There are 15 residues in the CDR3. The V end was cut by 2 bases, the J end by 0 bases, with 12 bases between. The DNA for the CDR3 is TGTGCCTGGAGTTACGGGGGGCGAAGCACAGATACGCAGTATTTT. Translation gives CAWSYGGRSTDTQYF.

Concerning this clonotype: The junction departs from germline at one end; a sequencing error may be responsible. The chain uses TRBV2 and TRBJ1-2, with D perhaps matching TRBD1 (6 bases). This CDR3 is built from 14 residues. Germline V gene sequence: CDR1 SNHLY, CDR2 FYNNEI. DNA for the CDR3: TGTGCCAGCAGTGGAAGAACAGGGAACTATGACTACACCTTC. It codes for CASSGRTGNYDYTF.

This clonotype was seen many times. CDR3 DNA sequence: TGCAGTGCTGAGCAGGGTAACGAAAAACTGTTTTTT. Amino acids: CSAEQGNEKLFF. The rearrangement links TRBV20-1 to TRBJ1-4; maybe TRBD1 (5 bases). The CDR3 loop spans 12 amino acids. The V gene lost 5 bases and the J gene lost 8 bases, with 12 bases spanning the gap. Looked up from germline, CDR1 is DFQATT and CDR2 is SNEGSKA (reference sequence).

This clonotype was picked up many times. The chain has TRBV12-3 or TRBV12-4 and TRBJ1-1; 9 nucleotides match TRBD1. The V gene end was trimmed by 6 bases and the J gene end by 7 bases; junction bases not matched to a gene: 9. This CDR3 region has 14 residues. The CDR3: CASSRTGGLSEAFF. The CDR3 coding sequence is TGTGCCAGCAGCCGAACAGGGGGCCTAAGTGAAGCTTTCTTT.

This clonotype was observed a handful of times. This chain uses TRBV7-2 with TRBJ2-5; 7 nucleotides align to TRBD1. V shed 5 bases and J 4 bases; nucleotides not matched to a gene: 7. The CDR3 loop spans 14 amino acids. Germline loops: CDR1 SGHTA, CDR2 FQGNSA. CDR3 coding DNA: TGTGCCAGCAGCCCCGACGGGGACAGAGAGACCCAGTACTTC. This gives the protein CASSPDGDRETQYF.

At least ten counts were recorded for this clonotype. The chain uses TRBV28 and TRBJ2-7, with 8 bases aligning to TRBD1. Germline V gene data show CDR1 as MDHEN and CDR2 as SYDVKM. The CDR3 extends over 16 amino acids. The ends lost 5 bases at V and 3 bases at J; junction bases unmatched: 12. CDR3 sequence: CASSPSGQGLNYEQYF. CDR3 DNA sequence: TGTGCCAGCAGTCCCTCAGGACAGGGATTAAACTACGAGCAGTACTTC.

This clonotype came up a few times. V usage is TRBV11-2 and J usage is TRBJ2-1; no definite D call. The CDR3 extends over 13 amino acids. Between the trimmed V and J ends, which lost 0 bases and 5 bases, there was a span of 5 bases. Germline-derived CDR1 and CDR2 are SGHAT and FQNNGV. The CDR3 protein is CASSLERNNEQFF. The CDR3 DNA reads as TGTGCCAGCAGCTTAGAGAGAAACAATGAGCAGTTCTTC.

This clonotype was seen at least ten times. This chain joins TRBV5-1 and TRBJ1-5; 11 nucleotides line up with TRBD1. The V gene end was trimmed by 4 bases and the J gene end by 3 bases; junction bases not matched to a gene: 3. This CDR3 spans 15 amino acids. Germline V CDR1 and CDR2: SGHRS, YFSETQ. The CDR3 region has the DNA TGCGCCAGCAGCCGGACAGGGGGCCTCAATCAGCCCCAGCATTTT. Its translation: CASSRTGGLNQPQHF.

The gene calls are TRBV20-1 and TRBJ1-5, with TRBD1 matching over 10 bases. Per germline, CDR1 DFQATT and CDR2 SNEGSKA (reference sequence). The CDR3 contains 14 residues. V lost 3 bases, J lost 9 bases, and 8 bases stayed unmatched. CDR3 amino acids: CSARGDRGLGPQHF. CDR3 nucleotide sequence: TGCAGTGCTAGGGGCGACAGGGGGCTAGGGCCCCAGCATTTT.

The sample holds many counts of this clonotype. The V gene is TRBV7-2, the J gene TRBJ1-5; possibly TRBD1 for D (5 bases). Per germline, CDR1 SGHTA and CDR2 FQGNSA. V was pared by 2 bases and J by 7 bases, with 9 bases between. The CDR3 is made up of 13 amino acids. The CDR3 sequence: CASSLRDPQPQHF. The CDR3 DNA sequence: TGTGCCAGCAGCTTACGGGACCCCCAGCCCCAGCATTTT.

This clonotype was detected ten times or more. The rearrangement joins TRBV12-3 or TRBV12-4 to TRBJ1-2; 7 nucleotides agree with TRBD1. Trimming took 3 bases from V and 2 from J; bases not matched to a gene: 3. This CDR3 is 14 amino acids long. CDR3 sequence (DNA): TGTGCCAGCAGTTTGACAGGGTTAAACTATGGCTACACCTTC. This gives the protein CASSLTGLNYGYTF.

Concerning this clonotype itself: This may come from a read error, since a much larger clone is one base off. J is TRBJ1-5 and V is TRBV20-1, with D hard to call. This CDR3 region has 16 residues. Per germline, CDR1 DFQATT and CDR2 SNEGSKA (reference sequence). In DNA form, the CDR3 reads TGCTGTGCTAGAGATTATGGTCCAGGAGGCAATCAGCCCCAGCATTTT. Residues: CCARDYGPGGNQPQHF.

This clonotype was seen at least ten times. The chain recombines TRBV12-3 or TRBV12-4 with TRBJ1-1; D is possibly TRBD1 (5 bases). V lost 5 bases and J lost 8, with 12 bases in between. The CDR3 loop spans 12 amino acids. The CDR3, as DNA: TGTGCCAGCAGTCAAACAGGTCAGGAAGCTTTCTTT. Protein product: CASSQTGQEAFF.

At least ten counts were recorded for this clonotype. The chain combines TRBV5-1 with TRBJ2-1; 14 positions match TRBD2. The CDR3 contains 20 residues. The V and J ends lost 0 bases and 0 bases, in that order; junction bases with no gene match: 8. From germline, CDR1 is SGHRS and CDR2 YFSETQ. CDR3 nucleotide sequence: TGCGCCAGCAGCTTGGAGGGACTAGCGGGGGTGACTCCCTCCTACAATGAGCAGTTCTTC. Amino acid sequence: CASSLEGLAGVTPSYNEQFF.

This clonotype was counted at least ten times. The J gene is TRBJ2-2, the V gene TRBV5-1; 9 bases agree with TRBD2. From germline, CDR1 is SGHRS and CDR2 YFSETQ. There are 16 residues in the CDR3. V was clipped by 4 bases and J by 2 bases; unmatched bases: 6. CDR3 nucleotides: TGCGCCAGCAGCCACAAAGCGGGGGGTAACACCGGGGAGCTGTTTTTT. This sequence encodes CASSHKAGGNTGELFF.

There are many counts of this clonotype. The genes are TRBV24-1 and TRBJ1-3; unclear D gene. The CDR3 runs to 13 residues. CDR1 is KGHDR, CDR2 SFDVKD, per germline. Trimming pared 4 bases from V and 4 bases from J, leaving 7 bases between. This chain's CDR3 is CATSDGFGNTIYF. The CDR3 DNA reads as TGTGCCACCAGTGACGGTTTCGGAAACACCATATATTTT.

This clonotype was detected many times. The chain carries TRBV5-1 and TRBJ2-7; D is possibly TRBD1 or TRBD2 (5 bases each). CDR1 and CDR2 from the germline V gene are SGHRS and YFSETQ. The length of the CDR3 is 14 residues. V lost 3 bases and J 3 bases, leaving 13 bases between the germline ends. CDR3 bases: TGCGCCAGCAGCTCAGACAGAGGGGACTACGAGCAGTACTTC. The encoded protein is CASSSDRGDYEQYF.

The sample holds many counts of this clonotype. The rearrangement links TRBV27 to TRBJ1-6; TRBD1 agrees at 9 bases. Per germline, CDR1 MNHEY and CDR2 SMNVEV (reference sequence). J was trimmed by 9 bases and V by 7 bases; bases with no gene match: 4. CDR3 length: 13 residues. CDR3 bases: TGTGCCAGCAAGAGACAGGGGGGTTCACCCCTCCACTTT. It translates to CASKRQGGSPLHF.

There are many counts of this clonotype. The rearrangement joins TRBV7-2 to TRBJ1-4; D ambiguous. The CDR3 is 17 residues long. V lost 1 base and J lost 0, with 12 bases in between. Germline values: CDR1 SGHTA, CDR2 FQGNSA. The CDR3 DNA reads as TGTGCCAGCAGCTTAGTTCCTCCAGCTACAACTAATGAAAAACTGTTTTTT. Protein product: CASSLVPPATTNEKLFF.